The TCR beta chain under discussion was sequenced for a study of Graves' ophthalmopathy and Graves' hyperthyroidism. This clonotype was recorded a few times. Amplification of the TCR beta CDR3 regions used RNA transcripts (as template). In the first round, RT-PCR was carried out with HTBI primers, and a multiplex PCR formed the second round. MiXCR was run by TCRdb on the multiplex PCR reads, yielding one entry per CDR3 protein. The table lists about 230,000 distinct CDR3 sequences, around 42% of them singletons, with about half in the top ten. V gave up 3 bases and J gave up 1 base, with 13 bases separating them. CDR1 and CDR2 (germline): LNHNV, YYDKDF (reference sequence). The length of the CDR3 is 16 residues.

The receptor comes from an adult man with Graves' ophthalmopathy. Sequencing was performed on peripheral blood. The chain links TRBV15 to TRBJ1-5, with D perhaps matching TRBD1 (6 bases). The CDR3 DNA reads TGTGCCACCAGCAGGGAAACAGGGACCAGCAATCAGCCCCAGCATTTT. It translates to CATSRETGTSNQPQHF.